The present entry profiles one T cell receptor (beta chain) with its context. Assay: immunoSEQ multiplex PCR; the TCRdb copy retains only in-frame clones and omits some. The sample shows about 130,000 clones, roughly four fifths of them seen only once. The sample belongs to a study of blood T cell repertoires in COVID-19. This CDR3 comprises 16 residues. V dropped 0 bases and J dropped 2 bases, with 10 bases sitting between them. CDR1 and CDR2 (germline): SEHNR, FQNEAQ (reference sequence). The origin of this receptor is a human donor in a cohort sampled during active COVID-19. The chain couples TRBV7-9 to TRBJ2-2, with D perhaps matching TRBD2 (6 bases). The sequenced material came from peripheral blood. In nucleotides, the CDR3 is TGTGCCAGCAGCTTAGCGTGGAGGGAAAACACCGGGGAGCTGTTTTTT. This gives the protein CASSLAWRENTGELFF.